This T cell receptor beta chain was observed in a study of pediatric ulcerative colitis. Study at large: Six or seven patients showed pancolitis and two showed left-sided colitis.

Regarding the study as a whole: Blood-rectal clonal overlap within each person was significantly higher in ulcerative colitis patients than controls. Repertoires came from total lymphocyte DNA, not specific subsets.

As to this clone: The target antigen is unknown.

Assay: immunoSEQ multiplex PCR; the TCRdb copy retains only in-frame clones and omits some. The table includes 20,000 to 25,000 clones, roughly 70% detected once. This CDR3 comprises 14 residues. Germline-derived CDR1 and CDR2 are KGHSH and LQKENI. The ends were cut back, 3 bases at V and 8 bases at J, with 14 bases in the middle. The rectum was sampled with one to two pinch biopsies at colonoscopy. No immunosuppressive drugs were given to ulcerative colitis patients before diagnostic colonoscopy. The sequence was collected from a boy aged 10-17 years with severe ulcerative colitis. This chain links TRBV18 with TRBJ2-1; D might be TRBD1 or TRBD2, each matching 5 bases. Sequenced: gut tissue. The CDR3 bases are TGTGCCAGCTCACCCGGGGCAGGGTTAGATGAGCAGTTCTTC. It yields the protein CASSPGAGLDEQFF. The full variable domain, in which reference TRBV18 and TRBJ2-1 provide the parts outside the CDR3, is NAGVMQNPRHLVRRRGQEARLRCSPMKGHSHVYWYRQLPEEGLKFMVYLQKENIIDESGMPKERFSAEFPKEGPSILRIQQVVRGDSAAYFCASSPGAGLDEQFFGPGTRLTVL.